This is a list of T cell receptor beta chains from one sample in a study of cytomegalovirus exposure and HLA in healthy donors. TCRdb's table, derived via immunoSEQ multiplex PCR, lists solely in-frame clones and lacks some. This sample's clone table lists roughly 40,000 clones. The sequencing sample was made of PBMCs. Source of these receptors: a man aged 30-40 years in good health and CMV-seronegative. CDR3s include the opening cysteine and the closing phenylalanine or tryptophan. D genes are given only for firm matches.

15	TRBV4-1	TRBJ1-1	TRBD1	TGCGCCAGCAGCCAAGTTTCAGGGGGACGGACTGAAGCTTTCTTT	CASSQVSGGRTEAFF
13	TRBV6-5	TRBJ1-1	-	TGTGCCAGCAGTTACTCGAGTGGACTGGAAGCTTTCTTT	CASSYSSGLEAFF
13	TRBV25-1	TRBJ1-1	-	TGTGCCAGCAGTGAATATGGGGGGACTGAAGCTTTCTTT	CASSEYGGTEAFF
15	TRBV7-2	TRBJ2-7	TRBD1	TGTGCCAGCAGCCCTGCCACCGGGACAGCCTACGAGCAGTACTTC	CASSPATGTAYEQYF
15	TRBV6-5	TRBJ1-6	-	TGTGCCAGCAGCCGAGACAGTACCTTTAATTCACCCCTCCACTTT	CASSRDSTFNSPLHF
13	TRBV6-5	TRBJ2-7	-	TGTGCCAGCAGGAAGGGAGTTGTCTACGAGCAGTACTTC	CASRKGVVYEQYF
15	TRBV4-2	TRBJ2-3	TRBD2	TGTGCCAGCAGAGTAGTGGGCGGGAGGGTGGATACGCAGTATTTT	CASRVVGGRVDTQYF
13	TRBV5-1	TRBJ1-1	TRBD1	TGCGCCAGCAGCCCGACAGGGGAGTCTGAAGCTTTCTTT	CASSPTGESEAFF
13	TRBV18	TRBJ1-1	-	TGTGCCAGCTCCCCCCGGGGGACGGCTGAAGCTTTCTTT	CASSPRGTAEAFF
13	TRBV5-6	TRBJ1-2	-	TGTGCCAGCAGCGGAGGAGTTACCTATGGCTACACCTTC	CASSGGVTYGYTF
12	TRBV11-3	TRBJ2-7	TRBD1	TGTGCCAGCAGCTCCCAGGGGGAAGAGCAGTACTTC	CASSSQGEEQYF
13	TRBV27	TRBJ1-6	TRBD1	TGTGCCAGCCAGGGGGGTAATAATTCACCCCTCCACTTT	CASQGGNNSPLHF
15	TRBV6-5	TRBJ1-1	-	TGTGCCAGCAGTTACTACGGACAGCCGAACACTGAAGCTTTCTTT	CASSYYGQPNTEAFF
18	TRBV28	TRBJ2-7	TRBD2	TGTGCCAGCAGTTTATGGGGGACTAGCGGGCGAAACTCCTACGAGCAGTACTTC	CASSLWGTSGRNSYEQYF
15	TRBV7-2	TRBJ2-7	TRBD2	TGTGCCAGCAGCGACGGGACTAGCGGCGGGTACGAGCAGTACTTC	CASSDGTSGGYEQYF
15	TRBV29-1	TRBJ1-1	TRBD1	TGCAGCGTTGCCCAACCCAGGGGGCTGTGGACTGAAGCTTTCTTT	CSVAQPRGLWTEAFF
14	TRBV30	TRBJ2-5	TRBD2	TGTGCCTGGACGGGACTAGCCTTCCAAGAGACCCAGTACTTC	CAWTGLAFQETQYF
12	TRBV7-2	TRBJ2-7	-	TGTGCCAGCAGCCGTTTCTCCTACGAGCAGTACTTC	CASSRFSYEQYF
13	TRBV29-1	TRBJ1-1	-	TGCAGCGTTGAAGGTCTGTTGAACACTGAAGCTTTCTTT	CSVEGLLNTEAFF
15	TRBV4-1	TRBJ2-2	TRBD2	TGCGCCACCGCCCGAGCGGGAGATAACACCGGGGAGCTGTTTTTT	CATARAGDNTGELFF
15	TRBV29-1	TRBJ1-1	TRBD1	TGCAGCGTTCCCGGCGTTCTGTGGGGACAGGGGAGAGCTTTCTTT	CSVPGVLWGQGRAFF
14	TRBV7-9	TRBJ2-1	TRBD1	TGTGCCAGCAGCTTGGGACAGTATACCAATGAGCAGTTCTTC	CASSLGQYTNEQFF
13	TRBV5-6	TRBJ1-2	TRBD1	TGTGCCAGCAGCCCCGACAGGGACTATGGCTACACCTTC	CASSPDRDYGYTF
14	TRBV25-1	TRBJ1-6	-	TGTGCCAGCAGTGACATCCGGGATAATTCACCCCTCCACTTT	CASSDIRDNSPLHF
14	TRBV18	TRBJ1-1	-	TGTGCCAGCCGCGAGGGTCGGCAGAACACTGAAGCTTTCTTT	CASREGRQNTEAFF
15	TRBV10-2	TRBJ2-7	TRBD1	TGCGCCAGCAGTGAGCGTGGGACAGGGATCTCCGAGCAGTACTTC	CASSERGTGISEQYF
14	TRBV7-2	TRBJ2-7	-	TGTGCCAGCAGCTTGGTCGGGTCTGGCTACGAGCAGTACTTC	CASSLVGSGYEQYF
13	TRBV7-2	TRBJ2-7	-	TGTGCCAGCAGCTTAGACAGGAGCTACGAGCAGTACTTC	CASSLDRSYEQYF
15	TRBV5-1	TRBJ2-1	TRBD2	TGCGCCAGCAGCTTGGTTAGCGGGAGCGACAATGAGCAGTTCTTC	CASSLVSGSDNEQFF
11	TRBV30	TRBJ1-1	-	TGTGCCTGGAGGCGGGACCTTGAAGCTTTCTTT	CAWRRDLEAFF
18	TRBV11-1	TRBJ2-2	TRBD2	TGTGCCAGCAGCTCTCGTTCGTGGACTAGCGAGAACACCGGGGAGCTGTTTTTT	CASSSRSWTSENTGELFF
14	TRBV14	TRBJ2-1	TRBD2	TGTGCCAGCAGCGATAGCGGGATCTACAATGAGCAGTTCTTC	CASSDSGIYNEQFF
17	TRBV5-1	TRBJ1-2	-	TGCGCCAGCAGCTTAGAGACTGCGGGGACGGGCAACTATGGCTACACCTTC	CASSLETAGTGNYGYTF
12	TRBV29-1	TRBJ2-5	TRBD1	TGCAGCGTTGGACAGGGGGCAGAGACCCAGTACTTC	CSVGQGAETQYF
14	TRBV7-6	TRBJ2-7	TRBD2	TGTGCCAGCAGCTCACGGGACTATTCCTACGAGCAGTACTTC	CASSSRDYSYEQYF
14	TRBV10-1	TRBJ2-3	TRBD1	TGCGCCAGCAGCCGGGACAGCCGCACAGATACGCAGTATTTT	CASSRDSRTDTQYF
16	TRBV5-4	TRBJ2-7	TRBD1	TGTGCCAGCAGCTTGCCCGGGACAGGGATCACCTACGAGCAGTACTTC	CASSLPGTGITYEQYF
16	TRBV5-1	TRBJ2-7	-	TGCGCCAGCAGCTTGGGCGGGCCAGGGGCCTCCTACGAGCAGTACTTC	CASSLGGPGASYEQYF
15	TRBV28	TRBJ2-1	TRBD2	TGTGCCAGCAGTTCCCTAGCGGGAGGGCCCAATGAGCAGTTCTTC	CASSSLAGGPNEQFF
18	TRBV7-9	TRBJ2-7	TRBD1	TGTGCCAGCAGCCACCCCCTCCTCCGGGACAGGCCTTCCTACGAGCAGTACTTC	CASSHPLLRDRPSYEQYF
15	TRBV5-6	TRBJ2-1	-	TGTGCCAGCAGCTATAACCACGTCCGGGACAATGAGCAGTTCTTC	CASSYNHVRDNEQFF
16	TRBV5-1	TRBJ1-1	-	TGCGCCAGCAGCTCCAACCCTGGACAGTTGAACACTGAAGCTTTCTTT	CASSSNPGQLNTEAFF
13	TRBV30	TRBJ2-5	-	TGTGCCTGGAGCCCGGGTTCGCAAGAGACCCAGTACTTC	CAWSPGSQETQYF
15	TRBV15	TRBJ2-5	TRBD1	TGTGCCACCAGCAGAGAAGGACAGGGACAAGAGACCCAGTACTTC	CATSREGQGQETQYF
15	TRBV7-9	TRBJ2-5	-	TGTGCCAGCAGCTTAGCCGCACAGGGTCAAGAGACCCAGTACTTC	CASSLAAQGQETQYF
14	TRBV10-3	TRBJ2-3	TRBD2	TGTGCCATCACGCCTAGCGGGAGCACAGATACGCAGTATTTT	CAITPSGSTDTQYF
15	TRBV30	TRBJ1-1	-	TGTGCCGGGAGCCTGGGGGGGCGGGGGAACACTGAAGCTTTCTTT	CAGSLGGRGNTEAFF
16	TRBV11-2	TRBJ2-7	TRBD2	TGTGCCAGCAGCTTAGTAGCGGGTGCCAGCTCCTACGAGCAGTACTTC	CASSLVAGASSYEQYF
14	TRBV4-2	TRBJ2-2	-	TGTGCCAGCAGCCAAGTGGGGGGAACCGGGGAGCTGTTTTTT	CASSQVGGTGELFF
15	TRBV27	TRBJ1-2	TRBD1	TGTGCCAGCAGTTTTTCCTGGACAGGGACCAATGGCTACACCTTC	CASSFSWTGTNGYTF
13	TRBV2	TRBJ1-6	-	TGTGCCAGCACCCCGGAAGCTAGCTCACCCCTCCACTTT	CASTPEASSPLHF
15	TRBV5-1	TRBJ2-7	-	TGCGCCAGCAGCTTGTGGGGCGGACCCGCCTACGAGCAGTACTTC	CASSLWGGPAYEQYF
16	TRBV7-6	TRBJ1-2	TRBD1	TGTGCCAGCAGCTCCAAGGCGAGACAGGGGGCGGGAGGCTACACCTTC	CASSSKARQGAGGYTF